Listed below are T cell receptor beta chains from one sample, sequenced in a study of human T cells and chemical hapten exposure. TCRdb reprocessed the RACE reads with MiXCR, giving one entry per CDR3 protein. The profile shows tens of thousands of distinct CDR3 sequences, 9.5% to 13% of them singletons. The sequencing here drew on whole blood, taken in connection with sensitization to the hapten diphenylcyclopropenone (DPC). The source of these receptors is a woman between 50 and 59 years old with alopecia areata. Some clones in this sample may be carry-over from other donors' samples. Both conserved end residues are part of each CDR3. A D gene is named only where the DNA matches it firmly. Not every row has a clone size; where given, it reads once, few, many or a size class.

abundance,d_gene,j_gene,v_gene,CDR3nt,CDR3aa
-,-,TRBJ2-6,TRBV19,TGTGCCAGTAACCCGAGGTTACGGGGGCAAACTACTGGGGCCAACGTCCTGACTTTC,CASNPRLRGQTTGANVLTF
-,-,TRBJ1-4,TRBV30,TGTGCACTCGAGTGGCCTCGTGAAAAACTGTTTTTT,CALEWPREKLFF
many,-,TRBJ2-7,TRBV3-1,TGTGCCAGCAGCCAAGATTTGGGAACCTCCTACGAGCAGTACTTC,CASSQDLGTSYEQYF
many,-,TRBJ2-3,TRBV7-3,TGTGCCAGCAGCTTAAATGGAGATACGCAGTATTTT,CASSLNGDTQYF
-,TRBD1,TRBJ1-3,TRBV5-6,TGTGCCAGCAGACGGGACAGGGGAGTTACCTCTGGAAACACCATATATTTT,CASRRDRGVTSGNTIYF
few,-,TRBJ1-6,TRBV28,TGTGCCAGCAGTCGTCCTGGGAATAATTCACCCCTCCACTTT,CASSRPGNNSPLHF
many,-,TRBJ1-2,TRBV11-2,TGTGCCAGCAGCTTCTGGGGCAGGTCCCATGGCTACACCTTC,CASSFWGRSHGYTF
-,TRBD1,TRBJ1-1,TRBV9,TGTGCCAGCAGCTCAGGGGGGCTGAACACTGAAGCTTTCTTT,CASSSGGLNTEAFF
many,-,TRBJ1-5,TRBV7-2,TGTGCCAGCAGTTTGTCCGGGGGTAGCAATCAGCCCCAGCATTTT,CASSLSGGSNQPQHF
-,TRBD1,TRBJ2-7,TRBV7-8,TGTGCCAGCAGCCGTGGAGAGGGGGTCCTGGGAGAGGACAGGGATGATTACGAGCAGTACTTC,CASSRGEGVLGEDRDDYEQYF
many,TRBD1,TRBJ1-5,TRBV7-9,TGTGCCAGCAGCCCGCACCCCCGACAGGGGACCAATCAGCCCCAGCATTTT,CASSPHPRQGTNQPQHF